The sequence of this T cell receptor beta chain was determined in a study of Graves' ophthalmopathy and Graves' hyperthyroidism. Study-level results: Forecasting of ophthalmopathy progression by the model achieved 60% to 71% sensitivity and roughly 78% specificity. Ophthalmopathy cases were distinguished from stable hyperthyroidism by a 13-signature model, reaching around 88% sensitivity and around 81% specificity.

Details on this clonotype: Its target is unknown.

Scientists amplified the TCR beta CDR3 regions from RNA transcripts. HTBI primers were used in a first-round RT-PCR, which preceded a second-round multiplex PCR. MiXCR was run by TCRdb on the multiplex PCR reads, yielding one entry per CDR3 protein. The repertoire has 600,000 to 650,000 distinct CDR3 sequences, 20% to 25% of them found once; the top ten carry approximately 6.9%. The CDR3 has 14 amino acids. Germline V lookup: CDR1 SNHLY, CDR2 FYNNEI. V was clipped by 6 bases and J by 7 bases, with 19 bases between them. Stable hyperthyroidism meant no ophthalmopathy within 18 months of follow-up. Hyperthyroidism cases were recent diagnoses of under 2 months' duration in people aged 18 to 65.

This chain links TRBV2 with TRBJ2-7; TRBD2 is a possible D gene (5 bases). The sample consisted of peripheral blood. This clonotype was obtained from a woman aged 18-29 years with stable Graves' hyperthyroidism. Some clones in this sample may be carry-over from other donors' samples. The chain's CDR3 is CASRAQRGHLEQYF. CDR3 coding DNA: TGTGCCAGCAGGGCGCAGCGAGGGCACCTTGAGCAGTACTTC.